The text below deals with one T cell receptor (beta chain). One end of the junction does not line up with germline, which may come from a read error. This specimen comes from a study of blood T cell repertoires in COVID-19. About the research overall: In each case, the material was cDNA or gDNA derived from T cells, B-cell-depleted T cells, or PBMCs.

This table comes from immunoSEQ multiplex PCR, and its TCRdb copy is limited to in-frame clones, with some not included. The profile shows around 220,000 clones, 70% to 90% of them singletons. Per the germline V gene, CDR1 is LNHDA and CDR2 is SQIVND (reference sequence). This CDR3 region has 14 residues. Sequenced input: peripheral blood. This sequence joins TRBV19 and TRBJ2-4; a possible D gene is TRBD1 (7 bases). This clonotype was sampled from a woman aged 40 to 49 who had recovered from COVID-19. The CDR3 DNA sequence: TGTGCCAGTAGTATTTTGCCCCAGGGGGGCCGCACACACTTC. It codes for CASSILPQGGRTHF.